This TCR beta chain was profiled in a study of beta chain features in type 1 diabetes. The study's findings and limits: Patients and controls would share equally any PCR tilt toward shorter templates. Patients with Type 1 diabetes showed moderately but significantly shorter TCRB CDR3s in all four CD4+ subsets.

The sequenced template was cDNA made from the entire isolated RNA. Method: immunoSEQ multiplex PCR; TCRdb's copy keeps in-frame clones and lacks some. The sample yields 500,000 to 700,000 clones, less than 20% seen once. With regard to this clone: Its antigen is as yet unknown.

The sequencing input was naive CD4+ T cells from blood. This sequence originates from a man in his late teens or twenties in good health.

CDR3 DNA sequence: TGCGCCAGCAGCCACCCCGCGGGGGAGCTGTTTTTT. Translated: CASSHPAGELFF. The chain recombines TRBV4-1 with TRBJ2-2, with no clear D. Germline V lookup: CDR1 MGHRA, CDR2 YSYEKL. V was cut by 3 bases and J by 8 bases, with 7 bases left in between. CDR3 length: 12 amino acids.